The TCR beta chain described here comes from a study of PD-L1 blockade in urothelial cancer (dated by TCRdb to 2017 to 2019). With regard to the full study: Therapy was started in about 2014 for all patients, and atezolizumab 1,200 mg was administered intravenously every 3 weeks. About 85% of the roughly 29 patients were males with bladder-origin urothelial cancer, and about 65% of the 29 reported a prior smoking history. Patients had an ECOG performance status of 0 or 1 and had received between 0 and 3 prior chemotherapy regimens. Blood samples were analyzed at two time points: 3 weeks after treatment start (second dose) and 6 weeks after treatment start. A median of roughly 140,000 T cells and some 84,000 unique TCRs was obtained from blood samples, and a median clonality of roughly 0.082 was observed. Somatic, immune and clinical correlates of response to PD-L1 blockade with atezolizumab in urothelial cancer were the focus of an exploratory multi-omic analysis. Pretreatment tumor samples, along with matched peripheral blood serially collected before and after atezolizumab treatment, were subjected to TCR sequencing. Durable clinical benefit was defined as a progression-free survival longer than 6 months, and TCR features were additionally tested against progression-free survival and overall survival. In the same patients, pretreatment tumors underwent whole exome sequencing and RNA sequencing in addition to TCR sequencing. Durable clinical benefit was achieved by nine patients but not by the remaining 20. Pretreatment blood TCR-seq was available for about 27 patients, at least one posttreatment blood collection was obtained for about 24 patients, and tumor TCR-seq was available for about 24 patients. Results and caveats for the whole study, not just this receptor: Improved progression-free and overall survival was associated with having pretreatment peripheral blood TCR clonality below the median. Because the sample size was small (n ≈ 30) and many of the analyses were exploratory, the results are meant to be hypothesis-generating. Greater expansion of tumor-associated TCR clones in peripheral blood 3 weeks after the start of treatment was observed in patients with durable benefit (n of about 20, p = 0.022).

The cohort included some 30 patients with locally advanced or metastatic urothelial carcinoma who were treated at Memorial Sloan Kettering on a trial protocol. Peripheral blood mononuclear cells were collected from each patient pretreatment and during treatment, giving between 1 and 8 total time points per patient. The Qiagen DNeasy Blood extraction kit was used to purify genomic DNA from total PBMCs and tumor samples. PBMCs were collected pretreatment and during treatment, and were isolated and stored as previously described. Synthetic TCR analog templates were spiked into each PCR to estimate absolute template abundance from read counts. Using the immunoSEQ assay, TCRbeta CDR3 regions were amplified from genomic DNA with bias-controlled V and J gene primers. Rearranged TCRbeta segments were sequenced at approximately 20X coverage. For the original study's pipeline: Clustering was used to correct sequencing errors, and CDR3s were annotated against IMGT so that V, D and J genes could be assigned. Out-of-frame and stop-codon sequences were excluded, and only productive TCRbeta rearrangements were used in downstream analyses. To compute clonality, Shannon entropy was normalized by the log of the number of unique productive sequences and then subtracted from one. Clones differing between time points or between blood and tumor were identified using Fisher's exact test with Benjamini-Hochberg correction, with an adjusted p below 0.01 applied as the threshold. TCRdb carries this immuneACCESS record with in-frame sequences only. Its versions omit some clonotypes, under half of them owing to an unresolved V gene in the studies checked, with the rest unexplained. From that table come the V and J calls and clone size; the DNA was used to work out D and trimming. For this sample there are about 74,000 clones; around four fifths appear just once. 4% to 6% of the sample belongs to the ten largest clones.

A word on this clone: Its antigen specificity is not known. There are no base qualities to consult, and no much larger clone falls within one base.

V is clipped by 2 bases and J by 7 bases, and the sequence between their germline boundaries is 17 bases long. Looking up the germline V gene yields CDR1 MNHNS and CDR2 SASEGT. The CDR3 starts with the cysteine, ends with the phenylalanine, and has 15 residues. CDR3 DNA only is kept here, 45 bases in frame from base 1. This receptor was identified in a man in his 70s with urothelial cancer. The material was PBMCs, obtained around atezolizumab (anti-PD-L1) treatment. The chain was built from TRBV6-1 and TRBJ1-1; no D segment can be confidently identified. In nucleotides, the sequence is TGTGCCAGCAGTGAACTTGGTGGGCGCAGCAATGAAGCTTTCTTT. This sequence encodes CASSELGGRSNEAFF.